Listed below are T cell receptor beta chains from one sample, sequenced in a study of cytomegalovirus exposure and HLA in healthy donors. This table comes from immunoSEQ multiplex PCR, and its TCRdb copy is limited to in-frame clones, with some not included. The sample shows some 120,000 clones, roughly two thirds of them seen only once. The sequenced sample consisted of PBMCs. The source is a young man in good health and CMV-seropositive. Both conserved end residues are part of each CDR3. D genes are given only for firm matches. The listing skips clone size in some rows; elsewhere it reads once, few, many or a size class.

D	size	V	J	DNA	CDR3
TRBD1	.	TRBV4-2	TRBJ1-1	TGTGCCAGCAGCAGCCCCGGGACAGGGAACACTGAAGCTTTCTTT	CASSSPGTGNTEAFF
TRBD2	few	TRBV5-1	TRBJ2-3	TGCGCCAGCAGCTTGGGGACTAGCGGGAGGATAGATACGCAGTATTTT	CASSLGTSGRIDTQYF
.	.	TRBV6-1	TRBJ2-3	TGTGCCAGCAGTGAAGGAGGGTGGAGAGGAGATACGCAGTATTTT	CASSEGGWRGDTQYF
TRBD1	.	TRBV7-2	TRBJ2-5	TGTGCCAGCAGCAAAGCGACAGGGGGCTATGAGACCCAGTACTTC	CASSKATGGYETQYF
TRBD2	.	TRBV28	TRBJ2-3	TGTGCCAGCACCCGCCGGGGGGGTACAGATACGCAGTATTTT	CASTRRGGTDTQYF
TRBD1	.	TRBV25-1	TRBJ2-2	TGTGCCAGCAGGGGACAGGGGAAGGCCGGGGAGCTGTTTTTT	CASRGQGKAGELFF
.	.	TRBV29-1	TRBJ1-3	TGCAGCGCCACCACAGGGTTTGGTTCTGGAAACACCATATATTTT	CSATTGFGSGNTIYF
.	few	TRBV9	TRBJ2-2	TGTGCCAGCAGCGCCGGAGGATGGACCGGGGAGCTGTTTTTT	CASSAGGWTGELFF
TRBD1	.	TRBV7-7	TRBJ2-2	TGTGCTAGCAGCTTAGGGACAGGGGTCACCGGGGAGCTGTTTTTT	CASSLGTGVTGELFF
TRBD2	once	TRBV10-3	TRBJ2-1	TGTGCCATCAAAGAAGCGGCTAGCGGAGACAATGAGCAGTTCTTC	CAIKEAASGDNEQFF
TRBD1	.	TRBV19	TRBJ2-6	TGTGCCAGTAGTATGCCACGAGGACAGGGCGGGTTTGGGGCCAACGTCCTGACTTTC	CASSMPRGQGGFGANVLTF
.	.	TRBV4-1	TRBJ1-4	TGCGCCAGCAGCCGAATCGTCGGGGGATCGGTAACTAATGAAAAACTGTTTTTT	CASSRIVGGSVTNEKLFF
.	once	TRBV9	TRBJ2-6	TGTGCCAGCAGCTCAGTCGGAGCCGCTGGGGCCAACGTCCTGACTTTC	CASSSVGAAGANVLTF
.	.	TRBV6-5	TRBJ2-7	TGTGCCAGCAGTTACTCGGTGGCAGTGTCCCCTCCATTGTACTTC	CASSYSVAVSPPLYF
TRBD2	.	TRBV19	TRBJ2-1	TGTGCCAGTAGTATGGGACTAGCGTTCGTCTACTCCTACAATGAGCAGTTCTTC	CASSMGLAFVYSYNEQFF
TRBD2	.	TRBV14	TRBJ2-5	TGTGCCAGCAGTCATTTACTAGCGCGGGGACGAGAGACCCAGTACTTC	CASSHLLARGRETQYF
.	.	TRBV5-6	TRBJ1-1	TGTGCCAGCAGCACGCACAGGGAGGGTACTGAAGCTTTCTTT	CASSTHREGTEAFF
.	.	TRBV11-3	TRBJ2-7	TGTGCCAGCAGCTTTACGAACCAGGACACCCTGTACTTC	CASSFTNQDTLYF
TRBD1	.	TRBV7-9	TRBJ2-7	TGTGCCAGCAGCTTAGCTGGGACAGGGGCTAACGAGCAGTACTTC	CASSLAGTGANEQYF
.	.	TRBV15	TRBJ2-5	TGTGCCACCAGCAGGCCCCGACTAGTAGGCCAAGAGACCCAGTACTTC	CATSRPRLVGQETQYF
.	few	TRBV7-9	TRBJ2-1	TGTGCCAGCAGCCCTGACAGTCCTCAGTTCTTC	CASSPDSPQFF
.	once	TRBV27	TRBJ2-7	TGTGCCAGCAGTTTTGCGGCCTCCTACGAGCAGTACTTC	CASSFAASYEQYF
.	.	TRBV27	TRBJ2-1	TGTGCCAGCAGTTTAGCGGAGTACAATGAGCAGTTCTTC	CASSLAEYNEQFF
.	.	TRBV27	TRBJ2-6	TGTGCCAGCAGTCAACTTCCGCTGGGGCCCAACGTCCTGACTTTC	CASSQLPLGPNVLTF
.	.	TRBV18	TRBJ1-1	TGTGCCAGCTCCATTACAGGGTTAGGGGGCACTGAAGCTTTCTTT	CASSITGLGGTEAFF
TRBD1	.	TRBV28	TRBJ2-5	TGTGCCAGCAGTCTGCTACAGGGGGCAAGAGAGACCCAGTACTTC	CASSLLQGARETQYF
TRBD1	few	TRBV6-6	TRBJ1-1	TGTGCCAGCAGTTACACCGGGACAGGGAACACTGAAGCTTTCTTT	CASSYTGTGNTEAFF
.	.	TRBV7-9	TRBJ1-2	TGTGCCAGCAGCTTAGAGGGAGGGTGGAATGGCTACACCTTC	CASSLEGGWNGYTF
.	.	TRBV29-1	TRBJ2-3	TGCAGCGGCAGACTGGCTAGCACAGATACGCAGTATTTT	CSGRLASTDTQYF
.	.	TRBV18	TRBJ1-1	TGTGCCAGCTCACCAGGGGGGGTTGAAGCTTTCTTT	CASSPGGVEAFF
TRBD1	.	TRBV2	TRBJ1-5	TGTGCCAGCGCACAGGGGGTAGATCAGCCCCAGCATTTT	CASAQGVDQPQHF
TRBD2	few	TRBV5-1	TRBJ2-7	TGCGCCAGCAGCTTGAGACTAGCGGGAGTCCCCGAGCAGTACTTC	CASSLRLAGVPEQYF
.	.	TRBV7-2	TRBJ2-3	TGTGCCAGCAGTCGACAGGGCACAGATACGCAGTATTTT	CASSRQGTDTQYF
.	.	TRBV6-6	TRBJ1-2	TGTGCCAGCAGTCCTAATGGGGGCGACTCCTATGGCTACACCTTC	CASSPNGGDSYGYTF
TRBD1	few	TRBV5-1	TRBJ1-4	TGCGCCAGCAGCTTCCAGGGGGTTAATGAAAAACTGTTTTTT	CASSFQGVNEKLFF
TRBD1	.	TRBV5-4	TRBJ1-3	TGTGCCAGCAGCCGGGACAGTAACTCTGGAAACACCATATATTTT	CASSRDSNSGNTIYF
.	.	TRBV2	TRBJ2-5	TGTGCCAGCAGTGAACGGCGGCACCCAATCCAAGAGACCCAGTACTTC	CASSERRHPIQETQYF
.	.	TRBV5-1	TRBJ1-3	TGCGCCAGCAGCCTACAAACAGGGAACTCTGGAAACACCATATATTTT	CASSLQTGNSGNTIYF
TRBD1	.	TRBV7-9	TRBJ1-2	TGTGCCAGCACCCGGACAGGGGATAACTATGGCTACACCTTC	CASTRTGDNYGYTF
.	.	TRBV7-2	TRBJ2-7	TGTGCTAGCAGCTTAGGTCCTAGCTCCTACGAGCAGTACTTC	CASSLGPSSYEQYF
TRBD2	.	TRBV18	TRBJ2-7	TGTGCCAGCTCACCACCTGGTCTAGCGGGGGTTTACGAGCAGTACTTC	CASSPPGLAGVYEQYF
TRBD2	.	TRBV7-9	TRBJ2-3	TGTGCCAGCAGCTTAAGGCTAGCGGGAGTTGCAGATACGCAGTATTTT	CASSLRLAGVADTQYF
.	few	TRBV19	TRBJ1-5	TGTGCCAGTAGTATAACAGGTAGCAATCAGCCCCAGCATTTT	CASSITGSNQPQHF
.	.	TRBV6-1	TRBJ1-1	TGTGCCAGCAACCCTGGGAACACAGGCACTGAAGCTTTCTTT	CASNPGNTGTEAFF
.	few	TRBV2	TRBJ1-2	TGTGCCACTTCGTCCGGGACTCCGTATGGCTACACCTTC	CATSSGTPYGYTF
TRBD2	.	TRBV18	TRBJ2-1	TGTGCCAGCTCCCACTCAGGACTAGCGACTTACAATGAGCAGTTCTTC	CASSHSGLATYNEQFF
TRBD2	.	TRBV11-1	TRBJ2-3	TGTGCCAGCAGCTTATCCCCCGGACTAGCGATTAGCACAGATACGCAGTATTTT	CASSLSPGLAISTDTQYF
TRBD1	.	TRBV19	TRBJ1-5	TGTGCCAGTAGTATAGCGACAGGGGGCTCTCAGCCCCAGCATTTT	CASSIATGGSQPQHF
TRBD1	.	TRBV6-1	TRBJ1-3	TGTGCCAGCAGGGACCAGGGGGGTTGGGGAAACACCATATATTTT	CASRDQGGWGNTIYF
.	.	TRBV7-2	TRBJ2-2	TGTGCCAGCAGCCGGCCGGGACTCACGAACACCGGGGAGCTGTTTTTT	CASSRPGLTNTGELFF
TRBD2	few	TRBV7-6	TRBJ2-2	TGTGCCAGCAGCTTAGCGCCTAGCGGGAACAAAAAGGAGCTGTTTTTT	CASSLAPSGNKKELFF
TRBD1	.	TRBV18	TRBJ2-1	TGTGCCAGCTCCCATCGGGACAGGAACCTTCCCCAGCCCCCTTACAATGAGCAGTTCTTC	CASSHRDRNLPQPPYNEQFF
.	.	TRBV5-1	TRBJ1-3	TGCGCCAGCAGCTTGGGGACAATAGTTGCTGGAAACACCATATATTTT	CASSLGTIVAGNTIYF
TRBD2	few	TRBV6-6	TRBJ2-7	TGTGCCAGCAGTCAGCCTAGCGGGAGGGCCGAGCAGTACTTC	CASSQPSGRAEQYF
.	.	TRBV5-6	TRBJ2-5	TGTGCCAGCAGCTCGCGGGACTTCCAAGAGACCCAGTACTTC	CASSSRDFQETQYF
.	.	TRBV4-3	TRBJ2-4	TGCGCCAGCAGCCAAGATGCGGGGGCCTCGAAAAACATTCAGTACTTC	CASSQDAGASKNIQYF
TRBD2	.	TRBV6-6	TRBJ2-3	TGTGCCAGCAGTAGCGGGAGAGTCTCAGATACGCAGTATTTT	CASSSGRVSDTQYF